A single sample is the source of the 27 T cell receptor beta chains below, sequenced in a study of blood T cells in healthy people across ages. Then a second PCR, running roughly 6 to 12 cycles, was carried out with a sample-barcoded 5' primer and a J-beta primer mix. One entry per CDR3 protein, called by TCRdb with MiXCR from the 5' RACE reads. The sample carries more than 800,000 distinct CDR3 sequences, 35% to 50% recorded once. Sample: blood. The receptors shown here come from a woman aged 55-69 years in good health.

In its sample, this clonotype was seen a few times. This chain uses TRBV14 with TRBJ2-7; 7 nucleotides agree with TRBD1. CDR1 is SGHDN and CDR2 is FVKESK in the germline V gene. V dropped 6 bases and J dropped 3; count of bases not matched to a gene: 5. The CDR3 is made up of 13 amino acids. CDR3 region: CASRETGYYEQYF. Written as DNA, the CDR3 is TGTGCCAGCAGGGAGACAGGGTACTACGAGCAGTACTTC.

There are a few counts of this clonotype. The gene calls are TRBV10-1 and TRBJ2-3; tentatively, D is TRBD2 (5 bases). The CDR3 spans 14 residues. Trimming took 0 bases from V and 5 from J, leaving 9 bases between them. Germline CDR1 WNHNN, CDR2 SYGVQD (reference sequence). CDR3 protein: CASSESPGKDTQYF. For the CDR3, the DNA is TGCGCCAGCAGTGAGTCCCCGGGAAAAGATACGCAGTATTTT.

The genes are TRBV5-1 and TRBJ1-1; D call uncertain. Germline CDR1 is SGHRS and CDR2 is YFSETQ. V lost 5 bases to trimming and J lost 0 bases, with 11 bases between them. CDR3 size: 14 residues. This CDR3 is CASRQNTVNTEAFF. DNA for the CDR3: TGCGCCAGCAGACAAAATACAGTGAACACTGAAGCTTTCTTT. The full variable domain, in which reference TRBV5-1 and TRBJ1-1 provide the parts outside the CDR3, is KAGVTQTPRYLIKTRGQQVTLSCSPISGHRSVSWYQQTPGQGLQFLFEYFSETQRNKGNFPGRFSGRQFSNSRSEMNVSTLELGDSALYLCASRQNTVNTEAFFGQGTRLTVV.

This clonotype occurred a few times. The V gene is TRBV20-1, the J gene TRBJ1-2; the D is unclear. Looked up from germline, CDR1 is DFQATT and CDR2 is SNEGSKA (reference sequence). The CDR3 runs 13 residues. Trimming cost V 3 bases and J 7 bases, with 15 bases left between them. The CDR3 loop reads CSASPVVDGGYTF. CDR3 coding DNA: TGCAGTGCTAGCCCGGTCGTTGACGGTGGCTACACCTTC.

The V call is TRBV5-6, the J call TRBJ2-5, with D possibly matching TRBD1 (7 bases). CDR3 length: 15 amino acids. CDR1 SGHDT and CDR2 YYEEEE come from the germline V gene. Trimming cost V 4 bases and J 0 bases, with 13 bases left between them. CDR3 region: CASSPGDRHQETQYF. The CDR3 coding sequence is TGTGCCAGCAGCCCGGGGGACAGACACCAAGAGACCCAGTACTTC.

In this sample, this clonotype turned up a few times. This chain links TRBV5-1 with TRBJ2-7, with 8 bases identical to TRBD2. V lost 7 bases and J lost 2; bases outside the gene matches: 14. This CDR3 is built from 16 residues. Germline CDR1 is SGHRS and CDR2 is YFSETQ. The CDR3 spells CASYDPPGTRTYEQYF. For the CDR3, the DNA is TGCGCCAGCTACGATCCCCCCGGGACTAGGACCTACGAGCAGTACTTC.

The table lists this clonotype with a few counts. The chain links TRBV5-1 to TRBJ2-1; maybe TRBD2 (6 bases). The end of the DNA aligns better with TRBJ2-7, so the J call may be wrong. The CDR3 covers 14 residues. Germline CDR1 and CDR2: SGHRS and YFSETQ. The CDR3 protein is CASSSSSAYNEQYF. CDR3 nucleotides: TGCGCCAGCAGCTCCTCTAGCGCATACAATGAGCAGTACTTC.

The chain recombines TRBV12-3 or TRBV12-4 with TRBJ2-7, with D perhaps matching TRBD1 (5 bases). V was pared by 6 bases and J by 4 bases, with 13 bases between. The CDR3 is made up of 13 amino acids. This CDR3 reads CASRWGGWYEQYF. The DNA for the CDR3 is TGTGCCAGCAGGTGGGGCGGATGGTACGAGCAGTACTTC.

This clonotype was counted a few times. The rearrangement uses TRBV20-1 and TRBJ2-7; D gene ambiguous. V was trimmed by 5 bases and J by 2 bases, leaving 13 bases between them. This CDR3 spans 13 amino acids. Germline-derived CDR1 and CDR2 are DFQATT and SNEGSKA (reference sequence). The CDR3 spells CSARRFSAYEQYF. In DNA form, the CDR3 reads TGCAGTGCTCGCAGGTTCTCCGCCTACGAGCAGTACTTC.

The rearrangement links TRBV12-3 or TRBV12-4 to TRBJ2-5; 8 bases are a match to TRBD2. This CDR3 contains 15 residues. J gave up 4 bases and V 5 bases, and 9 bases lay outside the gene matches. For the CDR3, the DNA is TGTGCCAGCAGTACCTCAGCGGGGGAGGGAGAGACCCAGTACTTC. Translated, it gives CASSTSAGEGETQYF.

This clonotype was counted between two and nine times. The rearrangement joins TRBV12-3 or TRBV12-4 to TRBJ2-1; 8 bases line up with TRBD1. There are 16 residues in the CDR3. The ends lost 5 bases at V and 14 bases at J; junction bases unmatched: 20. CDR3 sequence: CASSHRPRTGHLGEFF. The CDR3 bases are TGTGCCAGCAGTCATCGCCCCCGGACAGGGCATTTGGGGGAGTTCTTC.

V and J are TRBV11-2 and TRBJ2-7, with 7 bases lining up with TRBD1. Losses at the gene ends were 6 bases for V and 2 bases for J; bases not matched to a gene: 7. Germline CDR1 and CDR2: SGHAT and FQNNGV. The length of the CDR3 is 14 residues. The CDR3 region has the DNA TGTGCCAGCAGGTCCCCCGGGACAGCCTACGAGCAGTACTTC. Amino acid sequence: CASRSPGTAYEQYF.

The chain recombines TRBV7-9 with TRBJ1-1, with D possibly matching TRBD1 (5 bases). Germline V gene lookup returns CDR1 SEHNR and CDR2 FQNEAQ (reference sequence). The V end lost 1 base, the J end lost 0 bases, and 15 bases lay between the germline ends. The CDR3 is 17 residues long. DNA for the CDR3: TGTGCCAGCAGCTTAGTGGGGGAGTGGGGCATGAACACTGAAGCTTTCTTT. It codes for CASSLVGEWGMNTEAFF.

This clonotype was observed a handful of times. The gene calls are TRBV5-6 and TRBJ2-5; TRBD2 is a possible D gene (6 bases). CDR3 length: 16 residues. V was pared by 0 bases and J by 4 bases, with 16 bases between. The germline CDR1 and CDR2 sequences are SGHDT and YYEEEE. CDR3: CASSLGPGTSRETQYF. CDR3 nucleotide sequence: TGTGCCAGCAGCTTGGGCCCCGGTACTAGCAGAGAGACCCAGTACTTC.

This chain joins TRBV15 and TRBJ2-2; D not certain. The CDR3 covers 15 residues. V was trimmed by 4 bases and J by 0 bases, leaving 9 bases between them. The germline V gene has CDR1 LNHNV and CDR2 YYDKDF (reference sequence). CDR3 nucleotides: TGTGCCACCAGCAACGTTGCAGCGAACACCGGGGAGCTGTTTTTT. This gives the protein CATSNVAANTGELFF.

This clonotype was observed a handful of times. DNA of the CDR3: TGTGCCAGCAGCCCCCGAGCTTTAGCTGGGGCCAACGTCCTGACTTTC. Its translation: CASSPRALAGANVLTF. This chain uses TRBV9 with TRBJ2-6; D not resolved. V was trimmed by 4 bases and J by 2 bases, leaving 13 bases between them. Germline CDR1 and CDR2: SGDLS and YYNGEE. CDR3 length: 16 amino acids.

This clonotype was seen only a few times. This chain uses TRBV20-1 with TRBJ2-3; 13 positions agree with TRBD2. In germline, CDR1 is DFQATT, CDR2 SNEGSKA (reference sequence). V was pared by 5 bases and J by 3 bases, with 5 bases of the junction left unmatched. The length of the CDR3 is 15 residues. In DNA form, the CDR3 reads TGCAGTGCTCCTCCGACTAGCGGGAGGACAGATACGCAGTATTTT. It yields the protein CSAPPTSGRTDTQYF.

This clonotype showed up just once. The chain carries TRBV4-1 and TRBJ1-6; TRBD1 agrees at 9 bases. Germline-derived CDR1 and CDR2 are MGHRA and YSYEKL. V shed 6 bases and J 11 bases; nucleotides not matched to a gene: 8. The CDR3 consists of 14 residues. The CDR3 coding sequence is TGCGCCAGCAGTCCTGGACAGGGGAGGCCACCCCTCCACTTT. It specifies CASSPGQGRPPLHF.

This sequence joins TRBV7-9 and TRBJ2-1; D remains ambiguous. V lost 2 bases and J lost 10, with 9 bases in between. The CDR3 length is 12 residues. Germline V gene sequence: CDR1 SEHNR, CDR2 FQNEAQ (reference sequence). The DNA for the CDR3 is TGTGCCAGCAGCTTAACCGGTTTCGAGCAGTTCTTC. Translation gives CASSLTGFEQFF.

This clonotype was seen just once. The rearrangement uses TRBV6-1 and TRBJ2-6; D is ambiguous. Germline values: CDR1 MNHNS, CDR2 SASEGT. There are 16 residues in the CDR3. Trimming took 4 bases from V and 0 from J, leaving 10 bases between them. CDR3 sequence: CASSGSLPSGANVLTF. DNA of the CDR3: TGTGCCAGCAGTGGATCACTGCCCTCTGGGGCCAACGTCCTGACTTTC.

The chain employs TRBV5-4 and TRBJ2-4; no definite D call. Germline loops: CDR1 SGHNT, CDR2 YYREEE (reference sequence). V was clipped by 1 base and J by 0 bases, with 11 bases between them. The CDR3 is 16 amino acids. CDR3 nucleotide sequence: TGTGCCAGCAGCTTGTCCACAGCTCTAGCCAAAAACATTCAGTACTTC. Protein: CASSLSTALAKNIQYF.

The chain carries TRBV20-1 and TRBJ1-5; D is perhaps TRBD1 (6 bases). CDR1 and CDR2 (germline): DFQATT, SNEGSKA (reference sequence). V lost 1 base and J 0 bases, leaving 13 bases between the germline ends. The CDR3 has 16 residues. This CDR3 reads CSARGGGPYSNQPQHF. In nucleotides, the CDR3 is TGCAGTGCTAGAGGGGGGGGGCCTTATAGCAATCAGCCCCAGCATTTT.

This chain links TRBV29-1 with TRBJ1-1, with 7 bases aligning to TRBD1. CDR3 length: 13 amino acids. Germline V lookup: CDR1 SQVTM, CDR2 ANQGSEA. The J segment lost 5 bases and the V segment lost 2 bases, leaving 5 bases of the junction unmatched. The CDR3 spells CSVEPTGQTEAFF. The DNA of the CDR3 is TGCAGCGTTGAACCGACAGGGCAGACTGAAGCTTTCTTT. The variable domain in full, with the rest retrieved from reference TRBV29-1 and TRBJ1-1, is SAVISQKPSRDICQRGTSLTIQCQVDSQVTMMFWYRQQPGQSLTLIATANQGSEATYESGFVIDKFPISRPNLTFSTLTVSNMSPEDSSIYLCSVEPTGQTEAFFGQGTRLTVV.

The chain links TRBV2 to TRBJ2-3, with TRBD2 as a possible D gene (6 bases). Germline-derived CDR1 and CDR2 are SNHLY and FYNNEI. CDR3 length equals 15 residues. V was pared by 1 base and J by 2 bases, with 10 bases between. CDR3 coding DNA: TGTGCCAGCAGTGAAGACGCTAGCGACACAGATACGCAGTATTTT. The encoded protein is CASSEDASDTDTQYF.

This CDR3 is CASMVWVGSVRYNEQFF. The CDR3 DNA reads TGTGCCAGCATGGTTTGGGTCGGGAGCGTAAGGTACAATGAGCAGTTCTTC. The chain carries TRBV2 and TRBJ2-1; D possibly corresponds to TRBD2 (6 bases). There are 17 residues in the CDR3. The germline V gene has CDR1 SNHLY and CDR2 FYNNEI. V lost 7 bases and J 4 bases, leaving 23 bases between the germline ends.

This clonotype was detected only a few times. The gene calls are TRBV29-1 and TRBJ2-3; D is uncertain. Trimming shortened V by 4 bases and J by 2 bases, and 10 bases separated the two germline ends. This CDR3 region has 13 residues. Germline loops: CDR1 SQVTM, CDR2 ANQGSEA. CDR3 protein: CSVVGRLTDTQYF. CDR3 in DNA: TGCAGCGTTGTAGGCAGGCTCACAGATACGCAGTATTTT.

The rearrangement links TRBV20-1 to TRBJ2-4; TRBD2 aligns across 14 bases. Looked up from germline, CDR1 is DFQATT and CDR2 is SNEGSKA (reference sequence). J was trimmed by 8 bases and V by 3 bases; bases with no gene match: 18. The CDR3 has 19 residues. The CDR3 sequence is CSASLTVGLAGGQSDIQYF. CDR3 bases: TGCAGTGCTAGTCTGACCGTCGGACTAGCGGGAGGTCAGTCAGACATTCAGTACTTC.